Listed here are 12 T cell receptor beta chains from one sample, sequenced in a study of radiation and T cells in renal cell carcinoma. TCRdb keeps only in-frame clones here, not all; method: immunoSEQ multiplex PCR. The sample consists of some 97,000 clones, approximately 82% of them appearing once. Time point of the sample: blood 4 weeks post-SBRT, at nephrectomy. Treatment reported: 15 Gy SBRT to primary tumor, nephrectomy 4 weeks later. Here the sequenced sample was blood, taken from a patient whose treatment included radiotherapy and nephrectomy. These receptors were collected from a man aged 55-75 years with renal cell carcinoma.

Only a few counts were recorded for this clone. The chain carries TRBV15 and TRBJ1-2, with D maybe TRBD1 (5 bases). The germline V gene has CDR1 LNHNV and CDR2 YYDKDF (reference sequence). The CDR3 has 15 amino acids. V lost 0 bases to trimming and J lost 4 bases, with 12 bases between them. The CDR3 region is CATSRDLMGRYGYTF. The DNA for the CDR3 is TGTGCCACCAGCAGAGATCTCATGGGGCGCTATGGCTACACCTTC. The whole variable domain, remainder taken from reference TRBV15 and TRBJ1-2, is DAMVIQNPRYQVTQFGKPVTLSCSQTLNHNVMYWYQQKSSQAPKLLFHYYDKDFNNEADTPDNFQSRRPNTSFCFLDIRSPGLGDTAMYLCATSRDLMGRYGYTFGSGTRLTVV.

In DNA, the CDR3 is TGCGCCAGCAGTGAGTCGGGCCCCCTCAATGAGCAGTTCTTC. Translation: CASSESGPLNEQFF. The gene calls are TRBV10-1 and TRBJ2-1; D unresolved. Germline V lookup: CDR1 WNHNN, CDR2 SYGVQD (reference sequence). The CDR3 is 14 amino acids. Trimming shortened V by 0 bases and J by 6 bases, and 9 bases separated the two germline ends.

The chain joins TRBV7-9 to TRBJ2-2; D not certain. CDR3 length equals 13 residues. With 7 bases removed from V and 3 bases from J, the gap between germline ends came to 9 bases. From germline, CDR1 is SEHNR and CDR2 FQNEAQ (reference sequence). CDR3 sequence: CASKELYTGELFF. The CDR3 nucleotides are TGTGCCAGCAAGGAGCTCTACACCGGGGAGCTGTTTTTT.

The chain joins TRBV11-2 to TRBJ2-1; 12 bases line up with TRBD2. V was pared by 5 bases and J by 8 bases, with 7 bases of the junction left unmatched. Germline-derived CDR1 and CDR2 are SGHAT and FQNNGV. The CDR3 sequence is 15 residues long. CDR3 in DNA: TGTGCCAGCAGCGTTCTAGCGGGAGGGCCCCATGAGCAGTTCTTC. Translation: CASSVLAGGPHEQFF.

The chain's CDR3 is CASGSRFNQPQHF. The DNA for the CDR3 is TGTGCCAGCGGATCCAGGTTTAATCAGCCCCAGCATTTT. This rearrangement joins TRBV2 to TRBJ1-5; D uncertain. The V end lost 8 bases, the J end lost 4 bases, and 12 bases lay between the germline ends. This CDR3 spans 13 amino acids. Per the germline V gene, CDR1 is SNHLY and CDR2 is FYNNEI. Variable domain in full (rest from reference TRBV2 and TRBJ1-5): EPEVTQTPSHQVTQMGQEVILRCVPISNHLYFYWYRQILGQKVEFLVSFYNNEISEKSEIFDDQFSVERPDGSNFTLKIRSTKLEDSAMYFCASGSRFNQPQHFGDGTRLSIL.

The V call is TRBV4-2, the J call TRBJ2-5, with D hard to call. Germline CDR1 and CDR2: LGHNA and YNFKEQ. Trimming cost V 5 bases and J 1 base, with 8 bases left between them. This CDR3 comprises 13 residues. This CDR3 is CASSLVSQETQYF. CDR3 nucleotides: TGTGCCAGCAGCTTGGTGAGCCAAGAGACCCAGTACTTC.

CDR3 in amino acids: CAWTWTGDEDTQYF. The CDR3 DNA reads TGTGCCTGGACCTGGACAGGGGATGAAGATACGCAGTATTTT. The gene calls are TRBV30 and TRBJ2-3; 9 nucleotides line up with TRBD1. The germline gives CDR1 GTSNPN, CDR2 SVGIG (reference sequence). CDR3 length: 14 amino acids. Trimming removed 4 bases from V and 5 bases from J; junction bases left unmatched: 7.

This rearrangement joins TRBV28 to TRBJ2-7, with unresolved D. V was clipped by 6 bases and J by 4 bases, with 13 bases between them. Germline assignment: CDR1 MDHEN and CDR2 SYDVKM. This CDR3 contains 13 residues. CDR3: CASRRRVSYEQYF. In DNA, the CDR3 is TGTGCCAGCAGACGAAGGGTCTCATACGAGCAGTACTTC.

The chain carries TRBV6-1 and TRBJ2-2, with D perhaps TRBD2 (6 bases). The CDR3 has 15 residues. The V end lost 4 bases, the J end lost 3 bases, and 12 bases lay between the germline ends. Germline V gene sequence: CDR1 MNHNS, CDR2 SASEGT. For the CDR3, the DNA is TGTGCCAGCAGTGGCGGGACTTACGACACCGGGGAGCTGTTTTTT. As protein: CASSGGTYDTGELFF.

The rearrangement joins TRBV10-1 to TRBJ2-4; the D gene could be TRBD1 or TRBD2 (5 bases each). The germline V and J ends were trimmed by 0 bases and 8 bases, with 11 bases remaining between them. In germline, CDR1 is WNHNN, CDR2 SYGVQD (reference sequence). The CDR3 has 14 residues. The CDR3: CASSESGVAHIQYF. The CDR3, as DNA: TGCGCCAGCAGTGAGTCGGGGGTCGCACACATTCAGTACTTC.

V and J are TRBV4-1 and TRBJ2-5; TRBD2 aligns across 10 bases. The end of the DNA fits TRBJ2-7 better, so the J call may be wrong. CDR1 and CDR2 from the germline V gene are MGHRA and YSYEKL. This CDR3 spans 19 amino acids. The CDR3 loop is CASSQGRGGASGSSYEQYF. As DNA, the CDR3 is TGCGCCAGCAGCCAAGGGCGGGGGGGAGCTAGCGGGAGTTCCTACGAGCAGTACTTC.

V is TRBV27 and J is TRBJ2-7; tentatively, D is TRBD1 (5 bases). V was cut by 4 bases and J by 1 base, with 17 bases left in between. The CDR3 extends over 16 amino acids. Germline V lookup: CDR1 MNHEY, CDR2 SMNVEV (reference sequence). CDR3 coding DNA: TGTGCCAGCAGTTATGGGTCAGGGCCTGGGTCCTACGAGCAGTACTTC. This encodes CASSYGSGPGSYEQYF.